This is a list of T cell receptor beta chains from one sample in a study of shared clonotypes between healthy human individuals. Measured with immunoSEQ multiplex PCR; TCRdb has only the in-frame clones, and not every one. The sample has hundreds of thousands of clones; about 78% are singletons. Sequenced material: memory CD4+ T cells sorted from blood. The receptors were gathered from a woman younger than 45 in good health. CDR3s include the opening cysteine and the closing phenylalanine or tryptophan. A D gene is named only where the DNA matches it firmly. Only part of the rows carry a size: once, few, many, or a class if the clone is expanded.

D: -
V: TRBV25-1
size: -
J: TRBJ1-1
DNA: TGTGCCCCAACGGGCAGGGCAAACACTGAAGCTTTCTTT
CDR3: CAPTGRANTEAFF

D: TRBD1
V: TRBV2
size: few
J: TRBJ2-1
DNA: TGTGCCAGCAGTGAAGTGGGGACAGCGTACAATGAGCAGTTCTTC
CDR3: CASSEVGTAYNEQFF

D: -
V: TRBV2
size: -
J: TRBJ1-2
DNA: TGTGCCAGCTCCCGGGGGGCAGGGGCTACCAGGGGCTATGGCTACACCTTC
CDR3: CASSRGAGATRGYGYTF

D: -
V: TRBV19
size: once
J: TRBJ2-7
DNA: TGTGCCAGTAGTACCCCCAATTTAGGGTACGAGCAGTACTTC
CDR3: CASSTPNLGYEQYF

D: TRBD2
V: TRBV4-2
size: once
J: TRBJ2-7
DNA: TGTGCCAGCAGCCAAGCCGCGGGAGGGGTCTCCTACGAGCAGTACTTC
CDR3: CASSQAAGGVSYEQYF

D: TRBD2
V: TRBV11-2
size: once
J: TRBJ2-5
DNA: TGTGCCAGCAGCCCGGTCCGGGCGGGAGGGACAGAGACCCAGTACTTC
CDR3: CASSPVRAGGTETQYF

D: -
V: TRBV18
size: -
J: TRBJ2-7
DNA: TGTGCCAGCTCACCCGGGGGGCCGACCTACGAGCAGTACTTC
CDR3: CASSPGGPTYEQYF

D: TRBD1
V: TRBV30
size: -
J: TRBJ2-7
DNA: TGTGCCTGGAGCCTGCCGGGACAGGCCTACGAGCAGTACTTC
CDR3: CAWSLPGQAYEQYF

D: -
V: TRBV10-3
size: -
J: TRBJ1-5
DNA: TGTGCCATCAGGTCTGATGGGGGCGGACAGCCCCAGCATTTT
CDR3: CAIRSDGGGQPQHF

D: TRBD1
V: TRBV5-4
size: -
J: TRBJ2-7
DNA: TGTGCCAGCAGCTTGACAGGGGGCCCCTACGAGCAGTACTTC
CDR3: CASSLTGGPYEQYF

D: -
V: TRBV5-4
size: -
J: TRBJ1-2
DNA: TGTGCCAGCAGCTACGGCAGGGAGGGCTACACCTTC
CDR3: CASSYGREGYTF

D: TRBD2
V: TRBV6-6
size: -
J: TRBJ2-1
DNA: TGTGCCAGCAAAATTACTAGCGGGGTATACAATGAGCAGTTCTTC
CDR3: CASKITSGVYNEQFF

D: -
V: TRBV18
size: once
J: TRBJ2-7
DNA: TGTGCCAGCACACTGGAGGGACGCGAGCAGTACTTC
CDR3: CASTLEGREQYF

D: -
V: TRBV29-1
size: -
J: TRBJ2-2
DNA: TGCAGCGTTGAAGGCCCCCCAGGGGTCAACACCGGGGAGCTGTTTTTT
CDR3: CSVEGPPGVNTGELFF

D: -
V: TRBV7-8
size: -
J: TRBJ1-5
DNA: TGTGCCAGCAGCTCAGGGACGGGCAATCAGCCCCAGCATTTT
CDR3: CASSSGTGNQPQHF

D: -
V: TRBV6-1
size: -
J: TRBJ1-1
DNA: TGTGCCAGCAAGGAAGCTGAAGCTTTCTTT
CDR3: CASKEAEAFF

D: TRBD1
V: TRBV6-6
size: -
J: TRBJ1-2
DNA: TGTGCCAGCAGTGCCACAGGGGACTATGGCTACACCTTC
CDR3: CASSATGDYGYTF

D: -
V: TRBV28
size: -
J: TRBJ1-1
DNA: TGTGCCAGCAGTTTAAACTCTCGACAGAACACTGAAGCTTTCTTT
CDR3: CASSLNSRQNTEAFF

D: TRBD2
V: TRBV18
size: -
J: TRBJ2-1
DNA: TGTGCCAGCTCACCGGAGCTTAGGACTAGCGGGAGTCGGGTTGAGCAGTTCTTC
CDR3: CASSPELRTSGSRVEQFF

D: TRBD1
V: TRBV19
size: -
J: TRBJ2-3
DNA: TGTGCCAGTAGTCCTACTGCAGGGGGCCGCACAGATACGCAGTATTTT
CDR3: CASSPTAGGRTDTQYF

D: -
V: TRBV7-8
size: few
J: TRBJ2-5
DNA: TGTGCCAGCATCGGGACCGATTCGCAGAAGACCCAGTACTTC
CDR3: CASIGTDSQKTQYF

D: TRBD1
V: TRBV5-1
size: few
J: TRBJ2-7
DNA: TGCGCCAGCAGCTTGGGCCAGGGGGTCGGGAACGAGCAGTACTTC
CDR3: CASSLGQGVGNEQYF

D: -
V: TRBV12-5
size: -
J: TRBJ2-1
DNA: TGTGCTAGTGGTTTGGTACTCGGGAGTAGCTACAATGAGCAGTTCTTC
CDR3: CASGLVLGSSYNEQFF

D: -
V: TRBV2
size: -
J: TRBJ1-1
DNA: TGTGCCAGCAGTGAAAACTTGGTATCAGTCCAGGGGAATATCTTT
CDR3: CASSENLVSVQGNIF

D: -
V: TRBV2
size: -
J: TRBJ1-6
DNA: TGTGCCAGCAGTGAAGAAACCTCCTATAATTCACCCCTCCACTTT
CDR3: CASSEETSYNSPLHF

D: -
V: TRBV4-2
size: -
J: TRBJ2-3
DNA: TGTGCCAGCAGCTCCTGGCTAGCTAGCACAGATACGCAGTATTTT
CDR3: CASSSWLASTDTQYF

D: -
V: TRBV15
size: -
J: TRBJ2-1
DNA: TGTGCCACCAGCAGAGGGCTAACTAGCAACAATGAGCAGTTCTTC
CDR3: CATSRGLTSNNEQFF

D: -
V: TRBV5-1
size: few
J: TRBJ2-7
DNA: TGCGCCAGCAGCTTCGGTTTGTCGCGGGAGCAGTACTTC
CDR3: CASSFGLSREQYF

D: TRBD2
V: TRBV7-2
size: few
J: TRBJ2-7
DNA: TGTGCCAGCAGCTTACGGGAGACTAGCGGGAATCAGTACTTC
CDR3: CASSLRETSGNQYF

D: -
V: TRBV27
size: once
J: TRBJ1-4
DNA: TGTGCCAGCAGGGCCCTGGATGCAACTAATGAAAAACTGTTTTTT
CDR3: CASRALDATNEKLFF

D: -
V: TRBV5-1
size: few
J: TRBJ1-5
DNA: TGCGCCAGCAGCTTGGATGGGAATCAGCCCCAGCATTTT
CDR3: CASSLDGNQPQHF

D: TRBD1
V: TRBV29-1
size: -
J: TRBJ1-1
DNA: TGCAGCGTTGCAGAGGGGGCGAGGAGCACTGAAGCTTTCTTT
CDR3: CSVAEGARSTEAFF

D: TRBD1
V: TRBV7-2
size: -
J: TRBJ1-6
DNA: TGTGCCAGCAGCTCCGGACAGGGAGGTTCACCCCTCCACTTT
CDR3: CASSSGQGGSPLHF

D: -
V: TRBV28
size: -
J: TRBJ2-7
DNA: TGTGCCAGCTCTTCCGGACAGTTCCCCTACGAGCAGTACTTC
CDR3: CASSSGQFPYEQYF

D: -
V: TRBV28
size: many
J: TRBJ1-5
DNA: TGTGCCAGCAGTCCTCGGGGGAGCAATCAGCCCCAGCATTTT
CDR3: CASSPRGSNQPQHF

D: -
V: TRBV5-1
size: -
J: TRBJ2-1
DNA: TGCGCCAGCAGCCCCAGCCCGGGGGAGTACAATGAGCAGTTCTTC
CDR3: CASSPSPGEYNEQFF

D: -
V: TRBV7-2
size: -
J: TRBJ2-1
DNA: TGTGCCAGCAGCGCCGGGCGGGCTGGGCGGGGAACTAATGAGCAGTTCTTC
CDR3: CASSAGRAGRGTNEQFF